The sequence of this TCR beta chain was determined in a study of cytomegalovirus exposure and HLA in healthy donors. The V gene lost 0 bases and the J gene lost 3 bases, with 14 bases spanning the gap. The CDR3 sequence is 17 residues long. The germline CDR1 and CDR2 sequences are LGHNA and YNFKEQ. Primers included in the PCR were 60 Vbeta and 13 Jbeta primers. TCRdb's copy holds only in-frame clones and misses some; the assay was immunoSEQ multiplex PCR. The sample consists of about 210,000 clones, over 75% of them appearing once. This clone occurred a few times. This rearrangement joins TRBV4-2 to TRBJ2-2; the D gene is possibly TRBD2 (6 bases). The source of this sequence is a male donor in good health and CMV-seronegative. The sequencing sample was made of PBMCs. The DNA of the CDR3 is TGTGCCAGCAGCCAAGATCGAGACGGGGGTTACACCGGGGAGCTGTTTTTT. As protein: CASSQDRDGGYTGELFF.